This TCR beta chain appears in the sequencing data of a study of glioma-infiltrating T cells. Trimming stripped 2 bases from V and 2 bases from J, with 12 bases between. The CDR3 length is 15 residues. Germline CDR1 MGHRA, CDR2 YSYEKL. The iRepertoire nested amplicon-rescue multiplex PCR amplified TCR alpha and beta CDR3s from RNA. Using its own MiXCR run on the multiplex PCR reads, TCRdb lists one record per CDR3 protein. Of a few hundred thousand distinct CDR3 sequences listed, 41% were seen once; the top ten hold around 12%. This chain connects TRBV4-1 to TRBJ1-2; D is possibly TRBD1 (5 bases). This sequence was found in a human donor with low-grade glioma or glioblastoma, undergoing nonglioma brain surgery, or in good health (not recorded which). Material for sequencing was glioma tissue, nonneoplastic brain tissue, or PBMCs (not recorded which). The CDR3 DNA reads as TGCGCCAGCAGCCAACTTCTACAGGAGAACTATGGCTACACCTTC. Residues: CASSQLLQENYGYTF.